The 8 T cell receptor beta chains below come from one sample, sequenced in a study of blood T cell repertoires in COVID-19. Assay used: immunoSEQ multiplex PCR; TCRdb lists only in-frame clones, some missing. The table shows around 230,000 clones, with around 90% occurring only once. The specimen was peripheral blood. These receptors were taken from a man between 60 and 75 years old who had recovered from COVID-19.

This chain uses TRBV11-2 with TRBJ2-2, with 7 positions matching TRBD2. In germline, CDR1 is SGHAT, CDR2 FQNNGV. This CDR3 is built from 16 residues. V was clipped by 4 bases and J by 3 bases; unmatched bases: 8. Here the CDR3 DNA reads TGTGCCAGCAGCTCGTGGGAGGGTCGGCACACCGGGGAGCTGTTTTTT. Translation: CASSSWEGRHTGELFF.

The chain is built from TRBV6-2 or TRBV6-3 and TRBJ2-1; TRBD2 agrees at 9 bases. CDR1 is MNHEY and CDR2 is SVGEGT in the germline V gene. This CDR3 is built from 16 residues. Germline trimming cut 2 bases from V and 0 bases from J; bases unmatched to any gene: 2. The CDR3 DNA reads TGTGCCAGCAGTTACCAGCGGGGGGTCTCCTACAATGAGCAGTTCTTC. Translating it yields CASSYQRGVSYNEQFF.

CDR3 sequence: CASSSGTGSWGYTF. The CDR3 region has the DNA TGTGCCAGCAGCTCCGGCACAGGGTCTTGGGGCTACACCTTC. The chain is built from TRBV7-2 and TRBJ1-2; possibly TRBD1 for D (6 bases). The CDR3 consists of 14 residues. V lost 4 bases, J lost 8 bases, and 17 bases lay in between. The germline V gene encodes CDR1 SGHTA and CDR2 FQGNSA. Looking up the rest from reference TRBV7-2 and TRBJ1-2 gives the full variable domain: GAGVSQSPSNKVTEKGKDVELRCDPISGHTALYWYRQSLGQGLEFLIYFQGNSAPDKSGLPSDRFSAERTGGSVSTLTIQRTQQEDSAVYLCASSSGTGSWGYTFGSGTRLTVV.

The J gene is TRBJ1-5, the V gene TRBV12-3 or TRBV12-4; maybe TRBD1 (5 bases). Trimming stripped 8 bases from V and 0 bases from J, with 8 bases between. The CDR3 has 13 residues. CDR3 sequence (DNA): TGTGCCAGCCGGGGGTATAGCAATCAGCCCCAGCATTTT. Amino acids: CASRGYSNQPQHF.

The J gene is TRBJ1-6, the V gene TRBV30, with a tentative D call TRBD1 (6 bases). The CDR3 is made up of 13 amino acids. Germline V gene lookup returns CDR1 GTSNPN and CDR2 SVGIG (reference sequence). The V end was cut by 0 bases, the J end by 8 bases, with 8 bases between. The CDR3 DNA reads as TGTGCCTGGAGTGTAGCAGGGGATTCACCCCTCCACTTT. Translation gives CAWSVAGDSPLHF.

The V call is TRBV10-3, the J call TRBJ1-5; D may be TRBD1 (6 bases). Germline V CDR1 and CDR2: ENHRY, SYGVKD. The V gene lost 5 bases and the J gene lost 7 bases, with 15 bases spanning the gap. The CDR3 extends over 14 amino acids. CDR3 nucleotide sequence: TGTGCCATCAGTTCAACAGGGTTAGGGCAGCCCCAGCATTTT. It yields the protein CAISSTGLGQPQHF.

The V and J genes are TRBV9 and TRBJ2-1; TRBD1 matches at 9 bases. V shed 3 bases, J shed 2 bases, and the junction held 3 bases outside the gene matches. This CDR3 is 15 amino acids long. CDR1 is SGDLS and CDR2 is YYNGEE in the germline V gene. CDR3 nucleotide sequence: TGTGCCAGCAGCGCGGGACAGGGCACCTACAATGAGCAGTTCTTC. Protein sequence: CASSAGQGTYNEQFF.

The chain has TRBV3-1 (or the pseudogene TRBV3-2) and TRBJ2-7, with 8 nucleotides matching TRBD2. V gave up 5 bases and J gave up 2 bases; unmatched junction bases: 5. The CDR3 spans 14 residues. CDR1 and CDR2 (germline): LGHDT, YNNKEL (reference sequence). The DNA for the CDR3 is TGTGCCAGCAGCACCACTAGCGGAACCTACGAGCAGTACTTC. Its protein is CASSTTSGTYEQYF.